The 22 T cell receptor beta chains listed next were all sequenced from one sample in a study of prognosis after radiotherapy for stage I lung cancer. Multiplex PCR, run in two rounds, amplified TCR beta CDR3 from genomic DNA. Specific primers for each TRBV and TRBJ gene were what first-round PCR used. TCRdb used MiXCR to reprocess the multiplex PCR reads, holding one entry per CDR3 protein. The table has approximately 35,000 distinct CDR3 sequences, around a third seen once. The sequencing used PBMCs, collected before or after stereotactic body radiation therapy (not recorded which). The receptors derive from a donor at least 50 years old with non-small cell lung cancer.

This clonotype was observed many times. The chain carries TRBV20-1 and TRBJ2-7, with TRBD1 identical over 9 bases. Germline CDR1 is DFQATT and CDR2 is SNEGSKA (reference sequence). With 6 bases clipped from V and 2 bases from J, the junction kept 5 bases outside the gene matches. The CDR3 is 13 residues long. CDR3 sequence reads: CSAQDRGPYEQYF. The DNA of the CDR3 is TGCAGTGCGCAGGACAGGGGACCCTACGAGCAGTACTTC.

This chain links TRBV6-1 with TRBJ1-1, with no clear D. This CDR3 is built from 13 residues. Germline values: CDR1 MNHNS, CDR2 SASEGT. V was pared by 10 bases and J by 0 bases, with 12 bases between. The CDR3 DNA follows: TGTGCCACCCCGAGAAACTTGAACACTGAAGCTTTCTTT. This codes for CATPRNLNTEAFF.

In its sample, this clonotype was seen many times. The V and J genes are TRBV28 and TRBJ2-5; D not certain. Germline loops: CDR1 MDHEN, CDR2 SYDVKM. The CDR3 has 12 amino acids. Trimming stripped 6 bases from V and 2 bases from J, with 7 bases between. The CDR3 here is CASRTSQETQYF. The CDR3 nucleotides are TGTGCCAGCAGGACCAGTCAAGAGACCCAGTACTTC.

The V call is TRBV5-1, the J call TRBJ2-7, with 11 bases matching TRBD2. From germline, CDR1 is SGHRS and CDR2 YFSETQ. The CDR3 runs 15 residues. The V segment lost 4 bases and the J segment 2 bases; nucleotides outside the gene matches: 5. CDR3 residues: CASSAGLAGTYEQYF. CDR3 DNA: TGCGCCAGCAGCGCCGGACTAGCGGGTACCTACGAGCAGTACTTC.

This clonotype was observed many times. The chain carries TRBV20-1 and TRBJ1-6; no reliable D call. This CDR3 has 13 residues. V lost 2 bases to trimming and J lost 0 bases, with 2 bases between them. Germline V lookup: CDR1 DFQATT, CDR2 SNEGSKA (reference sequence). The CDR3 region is CSARSSYNSPLHF. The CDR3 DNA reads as TGCAGTGCTAGATCCTCCTATAATTCACCCCTCCACTTT.

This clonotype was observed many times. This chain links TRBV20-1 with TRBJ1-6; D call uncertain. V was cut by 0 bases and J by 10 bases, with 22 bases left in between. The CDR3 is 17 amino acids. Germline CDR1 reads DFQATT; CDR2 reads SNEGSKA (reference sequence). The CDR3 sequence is CSARDHLLGRNTSPLHF. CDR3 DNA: TGCAGTGCTAGAGATCACCTTCTCGGGCGAAATACCTCACCCCTCCACTTT.

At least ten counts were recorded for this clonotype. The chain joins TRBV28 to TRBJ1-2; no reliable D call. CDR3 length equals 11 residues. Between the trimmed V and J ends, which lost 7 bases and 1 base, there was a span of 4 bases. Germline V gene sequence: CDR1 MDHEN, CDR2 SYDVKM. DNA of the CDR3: TGTGCCAGCAACAGTAACTATGGCTACACCTTC. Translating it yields CASNSNYGYTF.

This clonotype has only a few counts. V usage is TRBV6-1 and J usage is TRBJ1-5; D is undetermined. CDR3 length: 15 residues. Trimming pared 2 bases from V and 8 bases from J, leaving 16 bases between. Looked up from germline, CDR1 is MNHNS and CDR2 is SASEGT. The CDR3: CASSEPTHRNKPQHF. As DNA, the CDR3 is TGTGCCAGCAGTGAACCGACCCATCGAAATAAGCCCCAGCATTTT.

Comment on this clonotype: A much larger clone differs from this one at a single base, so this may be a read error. The CDR3 loop is CASNQVRGRGWAQYF. The CDR3 DNA reads TGTGCCAGCAACCAAGTTCGTGGGAGAGGGTGGGCGCAGTACTTC. The genes are TRBV3-2 and TRBJ2-7; the table names TRBD2, a call not compared with the DNA. TRBV3-2 is designated a pseudogene. This CDR3 has 15 residues.

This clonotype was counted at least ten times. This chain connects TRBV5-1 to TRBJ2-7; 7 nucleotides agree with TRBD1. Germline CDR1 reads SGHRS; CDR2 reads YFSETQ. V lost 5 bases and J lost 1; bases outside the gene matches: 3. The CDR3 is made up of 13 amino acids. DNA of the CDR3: TGCGCCAGCAGTTGGGACAGATCCTACGAGCAGTACTTC. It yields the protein CASSWDRSYEQYF.

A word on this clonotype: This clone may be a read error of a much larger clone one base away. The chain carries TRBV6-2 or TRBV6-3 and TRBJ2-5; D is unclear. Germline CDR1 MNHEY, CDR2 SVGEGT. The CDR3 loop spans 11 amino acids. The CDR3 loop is CASRQQETRYF. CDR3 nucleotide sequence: TGTGCCAGCAGGCAGCAAGAGACCCGGTACTTC.

The CDR3 DNA sequence: TGTGCCAGCAGTCTTATACAGGGTATTAACACTGAAGCTTTCTTT. Its protein product is CASSLIQGINTEAFF. The V and J genes are TRBV12-3 or TRBV12-4 and TRBJ1-1; maybe TRBD1 (6 bases). The CDR3 has 15 amino acids. V was trimmed by 5 bases and J by 2 bases, leaving 15 bases between them.

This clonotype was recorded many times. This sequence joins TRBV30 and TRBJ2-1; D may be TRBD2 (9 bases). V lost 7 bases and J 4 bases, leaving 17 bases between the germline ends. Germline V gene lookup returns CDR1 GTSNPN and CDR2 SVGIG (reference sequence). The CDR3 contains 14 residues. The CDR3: CALDRAGGYNEQFF. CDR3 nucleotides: TGTGCCTTGGACAGGGCGGGGGGGTACAATGAGCAGTTCTTC.

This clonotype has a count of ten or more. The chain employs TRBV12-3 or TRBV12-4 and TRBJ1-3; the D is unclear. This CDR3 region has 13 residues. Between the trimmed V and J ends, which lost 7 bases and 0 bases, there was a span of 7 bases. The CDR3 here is CASILSSGNTIYF. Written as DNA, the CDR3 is TGTGCCAGCATCCTAAGCTCTGGAAACACCATATATTTT.

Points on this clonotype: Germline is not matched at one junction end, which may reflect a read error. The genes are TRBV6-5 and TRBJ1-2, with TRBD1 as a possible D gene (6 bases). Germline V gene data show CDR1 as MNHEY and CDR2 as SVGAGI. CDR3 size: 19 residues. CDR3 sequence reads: CACSYSSLPGHSTNYGYTF. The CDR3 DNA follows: TGTGCCTGCAGTTACTCGTCATTACCGGGACACTCGACTAACTATGGCTACACCTTC.

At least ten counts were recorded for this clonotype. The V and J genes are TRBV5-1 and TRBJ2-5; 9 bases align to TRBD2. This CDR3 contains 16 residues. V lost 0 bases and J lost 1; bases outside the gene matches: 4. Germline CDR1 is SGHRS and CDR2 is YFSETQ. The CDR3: CASSLGGGRVQETQYF. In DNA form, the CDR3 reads TGCGCCAGCAGCTTGGGTGGCGGGAGGGTCCAAGAGACCCAGTACTTC.

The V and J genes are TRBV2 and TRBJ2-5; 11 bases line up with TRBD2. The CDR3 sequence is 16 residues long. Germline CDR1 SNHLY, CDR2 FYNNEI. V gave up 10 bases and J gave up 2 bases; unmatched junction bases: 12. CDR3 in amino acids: CANKPRTSGPQETQYF. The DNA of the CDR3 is TGTGCCAACAAACCTAGGACTAGCGGGCCACAAGAGACCCAGTACTTC. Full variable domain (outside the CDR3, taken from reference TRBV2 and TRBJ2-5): EPEVTQTPSHQVTQMGQEVILRCVPISNHLYFYWYRQILGQKVEFLVSFYNNEISEKSEIFDDQFSVERPDGSNFTLKIRSTKLEDSAMYFCANKPRTSGPQETQYFGPGTRLLVL.

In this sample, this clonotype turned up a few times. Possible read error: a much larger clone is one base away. Here the CDR3 DNA reads TGTGCCAGCAGTGCAGAAGCGGACAATGAGCAGTTCTTC. Protein sequence: CASSAEADNEQFF. The chain carries TRBV2 and TRBJ2-1, with a tentative D call TRBD2 (5 bases). The germline V gene encodes CDR1 SNHLY and CDR2 FYNNEI. CDR3 length: 13 residues. Deletions cut 4 bases from V and 5 bases from J, with 9 bases between.

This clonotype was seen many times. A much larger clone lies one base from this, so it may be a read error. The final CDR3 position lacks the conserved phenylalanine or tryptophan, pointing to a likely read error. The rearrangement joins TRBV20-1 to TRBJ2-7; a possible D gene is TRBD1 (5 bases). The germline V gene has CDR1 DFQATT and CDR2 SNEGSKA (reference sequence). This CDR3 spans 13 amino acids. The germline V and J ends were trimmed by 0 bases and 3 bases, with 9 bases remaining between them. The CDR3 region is CSARDRENYEQYL. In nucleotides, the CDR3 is TGCAGTGCTAGAGACAGGGAAAACTACGAGCAGTACCTC.

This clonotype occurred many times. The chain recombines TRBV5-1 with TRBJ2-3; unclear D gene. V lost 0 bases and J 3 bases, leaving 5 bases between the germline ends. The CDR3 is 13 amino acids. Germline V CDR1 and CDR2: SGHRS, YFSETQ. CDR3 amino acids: CASSLGETDTQYF. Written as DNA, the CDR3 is TGCGCCAGCAGCTTGGGGGAAACAGATACGCAGTATTTT.

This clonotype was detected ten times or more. CDR3 protein: CATLGETYNSPLHF. For the CDR3, the DNA is TGTGCCACCCTGGGGGAGACCTATAATTCACCCCTCCACTTT. The chain employs TRBV28 and TRBJ1-6; D is possibly TRBD1 (5 bases). CDR3 length: 14 residues. The V end lost 10 bases, the J end lost 2 bases, and 12 bases lay between the germline ends. Germline CDR1 reads MDHEN; CDR2 reads SYDVKM.

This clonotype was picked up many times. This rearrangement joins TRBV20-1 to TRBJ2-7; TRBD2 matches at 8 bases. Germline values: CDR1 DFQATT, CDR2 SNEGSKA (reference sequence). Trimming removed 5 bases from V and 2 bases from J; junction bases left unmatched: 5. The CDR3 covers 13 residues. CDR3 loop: CSAPSGGAYEQYF. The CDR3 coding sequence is TGCAGTGCTCCTTCCGGGGGGGCCTACGAGCAGTACTTC.